The rows below give T cell receptor beta chains drawn from one sample of a study of blood T cell repertoires in COVID-19. This table comes from immunoSEQ multiplex PCR, and its TCRdb copy is limited to in-frame clones, with some not included. The sample lists roughly 55,000 clones, over 70% seen once, with approximately 3% in the top ten. Specimen: peripheral blood. Receptors originate from a man in his fifties or sixties with acute or convalescent COVID-19. The CDR3 runs from the conserved cysteine through the conserved F or W. D genes are given only for firm matches. Clone sizes are given selectively: once, few, many, or a class where the clone is expanded.

d_call: TRBD1; clone_size: -; j_call: TRBJ1-1; v_call: TRBV28; cdr3_nt: TGTGCCAGCACATGGACAGGGGGCACTGAAGCTTTCTTT; cdr3_aa: CASTWTGGTEAFF
d_call: -; clone_size: -; j_call: TRBJ1-2; v_call: TRBV7-3; cdr3_nt: TGTGCCAGCAGCTTGACGGGAGAGATCTATGGCTACACCTTC; cdr3_aa: CASSLTGEIYGYTF
d_call: -; clone_size: -; j_call: TRBJ2-1; v_call: TRBV2; cdr3_nt: TGTGCCAGCAGTGGGCGGGGCGAGCAGTTCTTC; cdr3_aa: CASSGRGEQFF
d_call: -; clone_size: -; j_call: TRBJ2-3; v_call: TRBV7-9; cdr3_nt: TGTGCCAGCAAAGCGTATGGGGGGGCAGAGGATACGCAGTATTTT; cdr3_aa: CASKAYGGAEDTQYF
d_call: TRBD1; clone_size: -; j_call: TRBJ1-2; v_call: TRBV7-2; cdr3_nt: TGTGCCAGCAGCTTAGTGGGACAGGGCCTCTATGGCTACACCTTC; cdr3_aa: CASSLVGQGLYGYTF
d_call: TRBD2; clone_size: -; j_call: TRBJ2-3; v_call: TRBV6-2/TRBV6-3; cdr3_nt: TGTGCCAGCAGTTACGGGGAGGGTACGCAGTATTTT; cdr3_aa: CASSYGEGTQYF
d_call: TRBD2; clone_size: -; j_call: TRBJ2-1; v_call: TRBV6-5; cdr3_nt: TGTGCCAGCAGTTATAGCGGGGGCGGTTACAATGAGCAGTTCTTC; cdr3_aa: CASSYSGGGYNEQFF
d_call: -; clone_size: -; j_call: TRBJ1-4; v_call: TRBV27; cdr3_nt: TGTGCCAGCAGTTTGAACAGGAATGAAAAACTGTTTTTT; cdr3_aa: CASSLNRNEKLFF
d_call: TRBD1; clone_size: -; j_call: TRBJ1-1; v_call: TRBV9; cdr3_nt: TGTGCCAGCAGACCGGGACAGTTCACTGAAGCTTTCTTT; cdr3_aa: CASRPGQFTEAFF
d_call: TRBD1; clone_size: -; j_call: TRBJ1-1; v_call: TRBV27; cdr3_nt: TGTGCCAGCAGCCCCCAGGGGACAGGGGCGAACACTGAAGCTTTCTTT; cdr3_aa: CASSPQGTGANTEAFF
d_call: -; clone_size: -; j_call: TRBJ2-5; v_call: TRBV7-2; cdr3_nt: TGTGCCAGCAGCTTAACTACCGGCAGCCCCCGAACCCAGTACTTC; cdr3_aa: CASSLTTGSPRTQYF
d_call: -; clone_size: -; j_call: TRBJ1-2; v_call: TRBV30; cdr3_nt: TGTGCCTGGAGTGTGGGGGGGGCATCTGGCTACACCTTC; cdr3_aa: CAWSVGGASGYTF
d_call: -; clone_size: medium-sized; j_call: TRBJ1-6; v_call: TRBV27; cdr3_nt: TGTGCCAGCAGTGAGTCAGGGAATAATTCACCCCTCCACTTT; cdr3_aa: CASSESGNNSPLHF
d_call: TRBD2; clone_size: -; j_call: TRBJ2-1; v_call: TRBV5-6; cdr3_nt: TGTGCCAGCAGCTTTAGCGGGGGGGCCCGGGAGCAGTTCTTC; cdr3_aa: CASSFSGGAREQFF
d_call: TRBD1; clone_size: -; j_call: TRBJ1-2; v_call: TRBV25-1; cdr3_nt: TGTGCCAGCAGTGATCCGGGCGGGACAGGCTATGGCTACACCTTC; cdr3_aa: CASSDPGGTGYGYTF
d_call: -; clone_size: -; j_call: TRBJ1-2; v_call: TRBV6-2/TRBV6-3; cdr3_nt: TGTGCCAGCAGTCAGGGGTTGAACTATGGCTACACCTTC; cdr3_aa: CASSQGLNYGYTF
d_call: TRBD1; clone_size: -; j_call: TRBJ2-2; v_call: TRBV7-3; cdr3_nt: TGTGCCAGCAGCTTACCGGGCAGGGGGACCGGGGAGCTGTTTTTT; cdr3_aa: CASSLPGRGTGELFF
d_call: -; clone_size: -; j_call: TRBJ2-7; v_call: TRBV19; cdr3_nt: TGTGCCAGTAGTCCCTCGCAGGGGGGAGTCTACGAGCAGTACTTC; cdr3_aa: CASSPSQGGVYEQYF
d_call: -; clone_size: few; j_call: TRBJ1-1; v_call: TRBV30; cdr3_nt: TGTGCCGGGGAAGCGGACGGTTTGAACACTGAAGCTTTCTTT; cdr3_aa: CAGEADGLNTEAFF
d_call: -; clone_size: -; j_call: TRBJ1-1; v_call: TRBV2; cdr3_nt: TGTGCCAGCAGTGTCAGGGGCAGGGACACTGAAGCTTTCTTT; cdr3_aa: CASSVRGRDTEAFF
d_call: TRBD2; clone_size: -; j_call: TRBJ2-7; v_call: TRBV30; cdr3_nt: TGTGCCTGGGACGCGGGACTAGCGGGGACCTACGAGCAGTACTTC; cdr3_aa: CAWDAGLAGTYEQYF
d_call: -; clone_size: -; j_call: TRBJ2-1; v_call: TRBV11-2; cdr3_nt: TGTGCCAGCAGCTACAGTGGGGGGGCTCTGAATGAGCAGTTCTTC; cdr3_aa: CASSYSGGALNEQFF
d_call: -; clone_size: -; j_call: TRBJ1-6; v_call: TRBV2; cdr3_nt: TGTGCCAGCAGCCCCGAGGTAGGAGGGATCTTTACTTCACCCCTCCACTTT; cdr3_aa: CASSPEVGGIFTSPLHF
d_call: -; clone_size: -; j_call: TRBJ2-3; v_call: TRBV9; cdr3_nt: TGTGCCAGCAGCGCCCGGACAGGCACAGATACGCAGTATTTT; cdr3_aa: CASSARTGTDTQYF
d_call: TRBD2; clone_size: -; j_call: TRBJ2-5; v_call: TRBV6-5; cdr3_nt: TGTGCCAGCTCTTTACTAGCGGGGACCCAAGAGACCCAGTACTTC; cdr3_aa: CASSLLAGTQETQYF
d_call: TRBD1; clone_size: -; j_call: TRBJ2-7; v_call: TRBV7-2; cdr3_nt: TGTGCCAGTAAGACAGGGGGACTCGACGAGCAGTACTTC; cdr3_aa: CASKTGGLDEQYF
d_call: -; clone_size: -; j_call: TRBJ1-5; v_call: TRBV2; cdr3_nt: TGTGCCAGCAGTGAGGGCTTGAGTCAGCCCCAGCATTTT; cdr3_aa: CASSEGLSQPQHF
d_call: TRBD1; clone_size: once; j_call: TRBJ1-1; v_call: TRBV9; cdr3_nt: TGTGCCAGCAGCGTAGGGGGGGACAGCACTGAAGCTTTCTTT; cdr3_aa: CASSVGGDSTEAFF
d_call: TRBD1; clone_size: -; j_call: TRBJ1-1; v_call: TRBV2; cdr3_nt: TGTGCCTTCCCCCATTGGGGGCAGGGGGCGCTGATCGGGACTGAAGCTTTCTTT; cdr3_aa: CAFPHWGQGALIGTEAFF
d_call: -; clone_size: -; j_call: TRBJ2-1; v_call: TRBV19; cdr3_nt: TGTGCCAGTAGTATCTGGGAGGAGCAGTTCTTC; cdr3_aa: CASSIWEEQFF
d_call: -; clone_size: -; j_call: TRBJ1-1; v_call: TRBV19; cdr3_nt: TGTGCCAGTACCGAGAGGGGGACTGAAGCTTTCTTT; cdr3_aa: CASTERGTEAFF
d_call: TRBD2; clone_size: -; j_call: TRBJ2-1; v_call: TRBV5-1; cdr3_nt: TGCGCCAGCAGCTTGACGGGGGGGCCTTACAATGAGCAGTTCTTC; cdr3_aa: CASSLTGGPYNEQFF
d_call: TRBD2; clone_size: -; j_call: TRBJ2-1; v_call: TRBV7-8; cdr3_nt: TGTGCCAGCAGCTTAGCTAGCGGGGTTGAGCAGTTCTTC; cdr3_aa: CASSLASGVEQFF
d_call: -; clone_size: -; j_call: TRBJ1-3; v_call: TRBV12-3/TRBV12-4; cdr3_nt: TGTGCCAGCAGTTTTAAAAACACCATATATTTT; cdr3_aa: CASSFKNTIYF
d_call: TRBD1; clone_size: -; j_call: TRBJ2-5; v_call: TRBV27; cdr3_nt: TGTGCCAGCACCACCACAGGGGGCCGAATTTACTTC; cdr3_aa: CASTTTGGRIYF
d_call: -; clone_size: -; j_call: TRBJ2-3; v_call: TRBV30; cdr3_nt: TGTGCCTGGAGGAGAGGGCACCTCACAGATACGCAGTATTTT; cdr3_aa: CAWRRGHLTDTQYF
d_call: TRBD2; clone_size: -; j_call: TRBJ2-1; v_call: TRBV19; cdr3_nt: TGTGCCAGCACTAGACTGGGGGGGGTAGAGCAGTTCTTC; cdr3_aa: CASTRLGGVEQFF